This TCR beta chain was captured by sequencing in a study of blood T cell repertoires in COVID-19. At the level of the study: Material from acute and convalescent COVID-19 was sourced from the United States, Italy and Spain.

The CDR3 contains 15 residues. Germline assignment: CDR1 SGHTA and CDR2 FQGTGA. V lost 2 bases, J lost 1 base, and 1 base stayed unmatched. Clones were sequenced by immunoSEQ multiplex PCR, and TCRdb holds only the in-frame ones, with some missing. The data contain around 270,000 clones, about 90% of them singletons. Participants spanned ages about 18 to 95 years and resided in about 25 US areas. The study recruited exposed participants who had met a COVID-19 case within 2 weeks before entry. In its sample, this clone was seen many times. The sample carries other DNA sequences with the same CDR3. This clonotype was sampled from a woman between 40 and 50 years old who had been exposed to COVID-19. The sequencing sample was made of PBMCs or T cells enriched from blood (not recorded which). This sequence joins TRBV7-3 and TRBJ2-2; 7 nucleotides agree with TRBD1. In DNA, the CDR3 is TGTGCCAGCAGCTTAGGGGACAGGAACACCGGGGAGCTGTTTTTT. Translating it yields CASSLGDRNTGELFF. The full variable domain, rest sourced from reference TRBV7-3 and TRBJ2-2, is GAGVSQTPSNKVTEKGKYVELRCDPISGHTALYWYRQSLGQGPEFLIYFQGTGAADDSGLPNDRFFAVRPEGSVSTLKIQRTERGDSAVYLCASSLGDRNTGELFFGEGSRLTVL.